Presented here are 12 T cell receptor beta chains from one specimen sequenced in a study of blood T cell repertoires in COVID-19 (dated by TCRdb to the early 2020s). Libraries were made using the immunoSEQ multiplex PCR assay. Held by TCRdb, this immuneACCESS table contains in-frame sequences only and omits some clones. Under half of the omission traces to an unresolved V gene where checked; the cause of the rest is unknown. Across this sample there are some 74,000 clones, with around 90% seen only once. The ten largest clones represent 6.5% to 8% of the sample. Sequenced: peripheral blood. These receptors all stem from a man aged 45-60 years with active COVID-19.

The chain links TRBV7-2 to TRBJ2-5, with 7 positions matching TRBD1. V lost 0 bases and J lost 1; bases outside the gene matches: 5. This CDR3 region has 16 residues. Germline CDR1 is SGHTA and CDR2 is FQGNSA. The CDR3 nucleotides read TGTGCCAGCAGCTTAGCCTTGGGACAGTCCCAAGAGACCCAGTACTTC. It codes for CASSLALGQSQETQYF. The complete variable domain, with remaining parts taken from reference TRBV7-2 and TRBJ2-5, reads GAGVSQSPSNKVTEKGKDVELRCDPISGHTALYWYRQSLGQGLEFLIYFQGNSAPDKSGLPSDRFSAERTGGSVSTLTIQRTQQEDSAVYLCASSLALGQSQETQYFGPGTRLLVL.

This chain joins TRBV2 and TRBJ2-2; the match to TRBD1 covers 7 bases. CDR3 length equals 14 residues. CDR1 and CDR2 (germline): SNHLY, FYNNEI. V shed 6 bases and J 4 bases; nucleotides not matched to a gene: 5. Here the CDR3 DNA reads TGTGCCAGCAGCGTCGACAGGGCCACCGGGGAGCTGTTTTTT. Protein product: CASSVDRATGELFF.

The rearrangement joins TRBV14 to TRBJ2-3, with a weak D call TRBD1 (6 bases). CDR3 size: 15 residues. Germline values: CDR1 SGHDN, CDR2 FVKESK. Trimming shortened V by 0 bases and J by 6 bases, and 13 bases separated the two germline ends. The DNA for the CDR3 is TGTGCCAGCAGCCAAGAAGTTGGGGGCGTGGATACGCAGTATTTT. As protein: CASSQEVGGVDTQYF.

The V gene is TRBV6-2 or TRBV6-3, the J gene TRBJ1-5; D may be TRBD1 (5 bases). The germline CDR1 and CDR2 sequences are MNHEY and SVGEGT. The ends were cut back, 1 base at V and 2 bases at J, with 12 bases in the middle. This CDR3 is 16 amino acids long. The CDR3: CASSYFSGSGNQPQHF. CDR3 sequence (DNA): TGTGCCAGCAGTTACTTTTCAGGGTCGGGCAATCAGCCCCAGCATTTT.

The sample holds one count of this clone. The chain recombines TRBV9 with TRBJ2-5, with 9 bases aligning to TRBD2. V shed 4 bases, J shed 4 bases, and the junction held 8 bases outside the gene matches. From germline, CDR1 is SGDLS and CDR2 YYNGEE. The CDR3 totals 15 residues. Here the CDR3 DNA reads TGTGCCAGCAGCCCACGACCAGCGGGGGGAGAGACCCAGTACTTC. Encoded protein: CASSPRPAGGETQYF.

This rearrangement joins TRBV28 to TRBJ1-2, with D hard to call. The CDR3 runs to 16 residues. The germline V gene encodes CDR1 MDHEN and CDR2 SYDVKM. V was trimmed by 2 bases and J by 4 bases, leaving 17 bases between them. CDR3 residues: CASSLSPMFTSYGYTF. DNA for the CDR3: TGTGCCAGCAGTTTAAGTCCTATGTTCACGAGCTATGGCTACACCTTC.

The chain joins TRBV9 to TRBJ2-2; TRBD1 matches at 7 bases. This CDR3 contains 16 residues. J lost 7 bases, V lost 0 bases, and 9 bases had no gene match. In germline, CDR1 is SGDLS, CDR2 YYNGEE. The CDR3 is CASSVELGGSFGELFF. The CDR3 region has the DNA TGTGCCAGCAGCGTAGAGTTAGGGGGCTCGTTCGGGGAGCTGTTTTTT.

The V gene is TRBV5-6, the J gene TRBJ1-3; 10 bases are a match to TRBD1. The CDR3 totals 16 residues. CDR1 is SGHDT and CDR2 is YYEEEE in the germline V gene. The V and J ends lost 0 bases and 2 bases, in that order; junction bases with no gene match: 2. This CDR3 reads CASSLGQGAAGNTIYF. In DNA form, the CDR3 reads TGTGCCAGCAGCTTGGGACAGGGGGCCGCTGGAAACACCATATATTTT.

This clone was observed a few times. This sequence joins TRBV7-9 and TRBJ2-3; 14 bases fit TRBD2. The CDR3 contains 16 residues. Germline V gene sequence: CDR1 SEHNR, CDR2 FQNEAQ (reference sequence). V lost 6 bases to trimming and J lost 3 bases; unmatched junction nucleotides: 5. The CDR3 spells CASSLRLAGGTDTQYF. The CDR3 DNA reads TGTGCCAGCAGTCTCAGACTAGCGGGGGGGACAGATACGCAGTATTTT.

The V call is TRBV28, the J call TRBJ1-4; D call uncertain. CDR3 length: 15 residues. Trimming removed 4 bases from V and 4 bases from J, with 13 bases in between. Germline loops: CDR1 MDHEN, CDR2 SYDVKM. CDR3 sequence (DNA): TGTGCCAGCAGTTCATTCGGTCGGGATAATGAAAAACTGTTTTTT. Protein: CASSSFGRDNEKLFF.

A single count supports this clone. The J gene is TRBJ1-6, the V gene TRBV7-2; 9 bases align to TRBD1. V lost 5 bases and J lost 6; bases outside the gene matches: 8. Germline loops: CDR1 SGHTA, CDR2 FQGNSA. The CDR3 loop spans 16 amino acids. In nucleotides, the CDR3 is TGTGCCAGCAGCCCACAGGGGGCGCGGGCTAATTCACCCCTCCACTTT. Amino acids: CASSPQGARANSPLHF. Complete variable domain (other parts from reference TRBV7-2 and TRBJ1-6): GAGVSQSPSNKVTEKGKDVELRCDPISGHTALYWYRQSLGQGLEFLIYFQGNSAPDKSGLPSDRFSAERTGGSVSTLTIQRTQQEDSAVYLCASSPQGARANSPLHFGNGTRLTVT.

The CDR3 nucleotides read TGTGCCAGCAGCGATGGAGCGGCGACGGATGAGCAGTTCTTC. This gives the protein CASSDGAATDEQFF. The chain joins TRBV9 to TRBJ2-1, with TRBD2 as a possible D gene (5 bases). The CDR3 is made up of 14 amino acids. From germline, CDR1 is SGDLS and CDR2 YYNGEE. The germline V and J ends were trimmed by 3 bases and 8 bases, with 15 bases remaining between them.